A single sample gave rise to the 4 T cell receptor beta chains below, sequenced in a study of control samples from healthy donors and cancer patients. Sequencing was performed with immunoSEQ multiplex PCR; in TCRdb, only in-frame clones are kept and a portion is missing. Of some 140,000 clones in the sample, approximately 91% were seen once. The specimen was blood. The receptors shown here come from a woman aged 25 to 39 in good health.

DNA for the CDR3: TGTGCCAGCAGTTTCGATAGCGGGAGGGACACCGGGGAGCTGTTTTTT. Protein sequence: CASSFDSGRDTGELFF. The chain recombines TRBV6-2 or TRBV6-3 with TRBJ2-2; 11 nucleotides align to TRBD2. The CDR3 loop spans 16 amino acids. V gave up 4 bases and J gave up 3 bases; unmatched junction bases: 4. Germline assignment: CDR1 MNHEY and CDR2 SVGEGT.

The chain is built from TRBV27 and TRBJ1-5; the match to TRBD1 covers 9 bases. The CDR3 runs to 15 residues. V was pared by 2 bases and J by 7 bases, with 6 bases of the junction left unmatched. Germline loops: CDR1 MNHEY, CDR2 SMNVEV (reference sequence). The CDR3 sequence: CASSLGTGFRQPQHF. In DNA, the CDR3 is TGTGCCAGCAGTTTAGGGACAGGGTTCCGGCAGCCCCAGCATTTT.

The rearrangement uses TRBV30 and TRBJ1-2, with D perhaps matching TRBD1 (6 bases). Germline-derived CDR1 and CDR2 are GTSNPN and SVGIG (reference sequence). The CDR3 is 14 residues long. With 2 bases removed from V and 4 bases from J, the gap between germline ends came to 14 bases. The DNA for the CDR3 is TGTGCCTGGAGTTCCCCCCCGGACAGCTATGGCTACACCTTC. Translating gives CAWSSPPDSYGYTF.

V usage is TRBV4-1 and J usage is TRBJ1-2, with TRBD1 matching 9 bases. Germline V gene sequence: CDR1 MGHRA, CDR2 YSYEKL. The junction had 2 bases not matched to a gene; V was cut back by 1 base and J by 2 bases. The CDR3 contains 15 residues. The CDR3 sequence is CASSQAGTGNYGYTF. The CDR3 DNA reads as TGCGCCAGCAGCCAAGCCGGGACAGGGAACTATGGCTACACCTTC.